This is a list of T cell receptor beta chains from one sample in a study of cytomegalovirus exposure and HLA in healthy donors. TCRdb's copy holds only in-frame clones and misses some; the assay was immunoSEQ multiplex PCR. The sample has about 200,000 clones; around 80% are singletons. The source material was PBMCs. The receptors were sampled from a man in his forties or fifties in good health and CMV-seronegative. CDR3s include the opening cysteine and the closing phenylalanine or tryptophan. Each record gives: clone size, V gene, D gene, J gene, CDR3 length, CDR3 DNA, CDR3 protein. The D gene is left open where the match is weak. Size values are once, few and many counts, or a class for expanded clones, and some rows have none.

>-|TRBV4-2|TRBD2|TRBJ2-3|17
TGTGCCAGCAGCCAAGATCCTAGCGGGGCGAGCACAGATACGCAGTATTTT
CASSQDPSGASTDTQYF
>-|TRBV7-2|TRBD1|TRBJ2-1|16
TGTGCCAGCAGCTTAGCTTCGGGACAGGGTAAAAATGAGCAGTTCTTC
CASSLASGQGKNEQFF
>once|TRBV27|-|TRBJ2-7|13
TGTGCCAGCAGTTTAAATAGACAGAGGGAGCAGTACTTC
CASSLNRQREQYF
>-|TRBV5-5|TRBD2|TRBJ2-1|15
TGTGCCAGCAGCTTCGGCGGGAGTTTCTACAATGAGCAGTTCTTC
CASSFGGSFYNEQFF
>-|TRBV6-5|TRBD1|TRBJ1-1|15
TGTGCCAGCAGGAGACAGGGGCGCGGGAGCACTGAAGCTTTCTTT
CASRRQGRGSTEAFF
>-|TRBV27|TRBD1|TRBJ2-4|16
TGTGCCAGCAGCCGGACAGGGTTAATAGCCAAAAACATTCAGTACTTC
CASSRTGLIAKNIQYF
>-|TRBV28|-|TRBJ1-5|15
TGTGCCAGCATATGGGGGCAGGGAAGCAATCAGCCCCAGCATTTT
CASIWGQGSNQPQHF
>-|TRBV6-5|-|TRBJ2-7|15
TGTGCCAGCAGCAGCGGCAGGTTACTCTCCTACGAGCAGTACTTC
CASSSGRLLSYEQYF
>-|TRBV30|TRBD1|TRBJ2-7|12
TGTGCCTCCGCGGACAGGGCCCACGAGCAGTACTTC
CASADRAHEQYF
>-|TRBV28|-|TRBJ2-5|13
TGTGCCAGCAGTTTAGAAGCTCGCGGGACCCAGTACTTC
CASSLEARGTQYF
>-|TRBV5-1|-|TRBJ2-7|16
TGCGCCAGCAGCTTGGCCCCCCCGAGCAAAACTTACGAGCAGTACTTC
CASSLAPPSKTYEQYF
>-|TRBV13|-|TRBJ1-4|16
TGTGCCAGCAGCTTAGGAGGTACCGGGGAAGGTGAAAAACTGTTTTTT
CASSLGGTGEGEKLFF
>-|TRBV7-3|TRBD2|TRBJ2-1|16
TGTGCCAGCAGTTTAGCGGGAGGAAGGTCCTACAATGAGCAGTTCTTC
CASSLAGGRSYNEQFF
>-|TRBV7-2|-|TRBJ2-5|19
TGTGCCAGCAGCTTAAAGGCGTGGTGGTTCGGCAGGCCGAATGGGACCCAGTACTTC
CASSLKAWWFGRPNGTQYF
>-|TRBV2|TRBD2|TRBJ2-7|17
TGTGCCAGCAGCGGAACTAGCGGGATCAGGGGTTCCTACGAGCAGTACTTC
CASSGTSGIRGSYEQYF
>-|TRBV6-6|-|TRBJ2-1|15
TGTGCCAGCAGTTCGAATTCAGGGAAATACAATGAGCAGTTCTTC
CASSSNSGKYNEQFF
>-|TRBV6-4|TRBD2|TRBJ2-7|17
TGTGCCAGCAGTGACTGGTCCGGGACTAGTCCTTTCAGCGAGCAGTACTTC
CASSDWSGTSPFSEQYF
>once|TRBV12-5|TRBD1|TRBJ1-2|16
TGTGCTAGTGTCGCCGATCGGGGACAGAGCGTCTATGGCTACACCTTC
CASVADRGQSVYGYTF
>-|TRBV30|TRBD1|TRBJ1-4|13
TGTGCCTCGAACAGGGGCCATGGGGAAAAACTGTTTTTT
CASNRGHGEKLFF
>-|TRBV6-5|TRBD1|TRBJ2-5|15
TGTGCCAGCAGTCGACAGGGGGCGCGGGAAGAGACCCAGTACTTC
CASSRQGAREETQYF
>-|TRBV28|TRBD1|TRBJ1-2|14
TGTGCCAGCCTTCCAGGGGGCGCAAGTAAGGGCTACACCTTC
CASLPGGASKGYTF
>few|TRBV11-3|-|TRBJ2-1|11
TGTGCCAGCAGCTTAGGGGGGACACCCGTCTTC
CASSLGGTPVF
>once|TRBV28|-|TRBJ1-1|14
TGTGCCAGCAGCTTGGGGGCCATGAACACTGAAGCTTTCTTT
CASSLGAMNTEAFF
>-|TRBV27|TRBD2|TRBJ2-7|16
TGTGCCAGCAGTTTTTCCCGACTAGCGGGACCCTACGAGCAGTACTTC
CASSFSRLAGPYEQYF
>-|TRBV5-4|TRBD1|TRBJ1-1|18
TGTGCCAGCAGTTTGGGTGGACAGGGTCGGAAAGTAGCAACTGAAGCTTTCTTT
CASSLGGQGRKVATEAFF
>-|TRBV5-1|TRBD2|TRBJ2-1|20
TGCGCCAGCAGCAAAGTCGGTGGAGGGAGGGCCGTTGGGAGCTACAATGAGCAGTTCTTC
CASSKVGGGRAVGSYNEQFF
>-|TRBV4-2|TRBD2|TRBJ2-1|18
TGTGCCAGCAGCCGGAGTCGGGGGGGAGAATTGGGTCGCAATGAGCAGTTCTTC
CASSRSRGGELGRNEQFF
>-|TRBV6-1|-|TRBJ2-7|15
TGTGCCAGCCACGACGGACGCCGAGGGTCCTACGAGCAGTACTTC
CASHDGRRGSYEQYF
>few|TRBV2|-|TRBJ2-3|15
TGTGCCAGCAAGTCGAGACATTTCAGCACAGATACGCAGTATTTT
CASKSRHFSTDTQYF
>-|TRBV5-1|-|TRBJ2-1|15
TGCGCCAGCAGCTCCTTAGATGGCTCCTACAATGAGCAGTTCTTC
CASSSLDGSYNEQFF
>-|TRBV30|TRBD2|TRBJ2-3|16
TGTGCCTGGAGTGGCCTAGCGGCCACCTACACAGATACGCAGTATTTT
CAWSGLAATYTDTQYF